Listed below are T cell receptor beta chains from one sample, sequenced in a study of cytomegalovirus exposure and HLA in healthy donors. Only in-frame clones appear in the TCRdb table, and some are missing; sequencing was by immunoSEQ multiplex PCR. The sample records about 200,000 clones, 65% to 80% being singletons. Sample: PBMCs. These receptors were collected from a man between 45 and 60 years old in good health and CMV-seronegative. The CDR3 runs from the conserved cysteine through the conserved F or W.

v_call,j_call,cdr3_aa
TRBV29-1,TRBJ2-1,CSVEGPSRVEQFF
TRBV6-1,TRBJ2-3,CASSDYTGEYTDTQYF
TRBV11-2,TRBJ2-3,CASSLASSAGDTQYF
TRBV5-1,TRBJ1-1,CASSFAPGNLNTEAFF
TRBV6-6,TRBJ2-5,CASSYSVGGVRETQYF
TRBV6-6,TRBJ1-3,CASSYTGDRGGYF
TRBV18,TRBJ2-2,CASSFGLALTEELFF
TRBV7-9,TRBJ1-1,CASSSQGQVNTEAFF
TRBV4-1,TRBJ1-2,CASSAGMWEGYTF
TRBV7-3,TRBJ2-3,CASSFVGTSGATDTQYF
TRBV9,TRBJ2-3,CASSVTSGRALDTQYF
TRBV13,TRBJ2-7,CASSSQGIHEQYF
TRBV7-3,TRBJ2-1,CASSLTPDNEQFF
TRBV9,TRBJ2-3,CASTHSGTSTDTQYF
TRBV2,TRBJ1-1,CASIKDRGRTEAFF
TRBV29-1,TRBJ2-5,CSVRGQGGETQYF
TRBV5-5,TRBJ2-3,CASSLAGTGGGTDTQYF
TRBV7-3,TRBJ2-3,CASSSGLAGLTDTQYF
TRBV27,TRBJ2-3,CASSRTRPSTDTQYF
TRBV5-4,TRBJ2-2,CASSLAQGGTGELFF
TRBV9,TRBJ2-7,CASSPGLGLAASYEQYF
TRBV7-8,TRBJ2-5,CASSSGLAVQETQYF
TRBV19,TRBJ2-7,CASSMRRSSYEQYF
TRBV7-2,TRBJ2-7,CASSLGGSGRAVSYEQYF
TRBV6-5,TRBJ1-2,CASSYSRGPYGYTF
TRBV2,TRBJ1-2,CATGHAYGYTF
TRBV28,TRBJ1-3,CASSLGWHSGGNTIYF
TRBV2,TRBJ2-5,CASQDRGLKTQYF
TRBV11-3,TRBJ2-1,CASSRSGSSYNEQFF
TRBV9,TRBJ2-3,CASSARPRGSVGTDTQYF
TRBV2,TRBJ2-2,CASSAETHGGELFF
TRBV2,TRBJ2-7,CASRWQGDYEQYF
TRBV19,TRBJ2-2,CAGGTGRDTGELFF
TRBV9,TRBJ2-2,CASSPGDNLNTGELFF
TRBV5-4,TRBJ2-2,CASSRRGHLNTGELFF
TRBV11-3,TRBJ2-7,CASSTGGGYEQYF
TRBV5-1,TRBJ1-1,CASSTWTGVEAFF
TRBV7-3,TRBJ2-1,CASSRQGQGLLNEQFF
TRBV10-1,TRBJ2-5,CASSVAGEKETQYF